This T cell receptor beta chain originates from a study of blood T cell repertoires in COVID-19. Across the whole study: The United States, Italy and Spain supplied acute and convalescent COVID-19 samples. Sources were T cells, B-cell-depleted T cells, or PBMCs; the material itself was cDNA or gDNA.

Authors' methods: Reference gene primer amplification gave estimated nucleated cell counts. Produced via immunoSEQ multiplex PCR; TCRdb's table is partial and in-frame only. The DNA gave D and trimming, while V, J and clone size come from that table. The sample holds tens of thousands of clones, 91% seen once. Germline V gives CDR1 KGHSH, CDR2 LQKENI. The CDR3 runs 15 residues. V was clipped by 3 bases and J by 6 bases, with 17 bases between them. The sequencing input was peripheral blood. V and J are TRBV18 and TRBJ1-1; D not resolved. The receptor's source is a woman in her fifties or sixties in a cohort sampled during active COVID-19. CDR3 sequence reads: CASSPRLEIVAEAFF. The CDR3 DNA reads as TGTGCCAGCTCACCGAGGCTGGAGATTGTGGCTGAAGCTTTCTTT.